What follows describes a single TCR beta chain. TCRdb reprocessed the 5' RACE reads with MiXCR, giving one entry per CDR3 protein. The table records 560,000 or so distinct CDR3 sequences, approximately 15% of them present only once. Germline trimming cut 5 bases from V and 5 bases from J; bases unmatched to any gene: 8. Germline CDR1 reads SEHNR; CDR2 reads FQNEAQ (reference sequence). The CDR3 covers 16 residues. The sample belongs to a study of T-cell memory formation after mild COVID-19. On the study more broadly: Most TCR clusters belonged to a single donor.

Sequenced sample: PBMCs or a T cell subset sorted from them (not recorded which). The chain is built from TRBV7-9 and TRBJ2-2; 10 bases align to TRBD2. This clonotype originated in an adult woman who had mild COVID-19 (a few samples of this study predate the infection). Cell type and time point are not known. CDR3 bases: TGTGCCAGCAGCGGGCCGGGACTAGCGTCGACCGGGGAGCTGTTTTTT. As protein: CASSGPGLASTGELFF.